These 16 T cell receptor beta chains were all obtained from the same sample, sequenced in a study of OX40 agonist ivuxolimab in advanced cancers. Sequenced by immunoSEQ multiplex PCR; TCRdb stores in-frame clones only, minus some. The data contain 74,000 or so clones, approximately 92% of them singletons. The sequenced sample was CD4+ or CD8+ T cells sorted from blood, obtained in a trial of the OX40 agonist ivuxolimab. Receptor source: an adult with an advanced solid tumor such as melanoma, head and neck, liver or kidney cancer.

V is TRBV5-6 and J is TRBJ2-5; D is undetermined. V lost 4 bases to trimming and J lost 3 bases, with 13 bases between them. The CDR3 extends over 14 amino acids. From germline, CDR1 is SGHDT and CDR2 YYEEEE. The CDR3 region is CASSTPSDEETQYF. The DNA of the CDR3 is TGTGCCAGCAGCACCCCGAGCGATGAAGAGACCCAGTACTTC.

The chain recombines TRBV7-6 with TRBJ2-2, with D perhaps matching TRBD1 or TRBD2 (5 bases each). Trimming cost V 0 bases and J 7 bases, with 18 bases left between them. The length of the CDR3 is 17 residues. In germline, CDR1 is SGHVS, CDR2 FNYEAQ. Here the CDR3 DNA reads TGTGCCAGCAGCTTAGCCCCGGGGTGGGGCGCGAGCGGGGAGCTGTTTTTT. Translation: CASSLAPGWGASGELFF.

V gene TRBV5-1 combines with J gene TRBJ2-1, with a tentative D call TRBD1 (6 bases). The V gene's germline CDR1 is SGHRS and CDR2 YFSETQ. V was cut by 4 bases and J by 4 bases, with 9 bases left in between. The CDR3 is made up of 13 amino acids. CDR3 amino acids: CASSTDSYNEQFF. The DNA for the CDR3 is TGCGCCAGCAGCACGGACAGTTACAATGAGCAGTTCTTC.

The chain employs TRBV18 and TRBJ2-3; D remains ambiguous. Trimming stripped 0 bases from V and 6 bases from J, with 13 bases between. CDR1 is KGHSH and CDR2 is LQKENI in the germline V gene. This CDR3 region has 15 residues. CDR3 nucleotide sequence: TGTGCCAGCTCACCACCGGGATCCACCCCCGATACGCAGTATTTT. It translates to CASSPPGSTPDTQYF.

This chain links TRBV27 with TRBJ2-5; D uncertain. The DNA end lines up better with TRBJ2-7; the J call may be wrong. The CDR3 runs to 14 residues. Germline V gene sequence: CDR1 MNHEY, CDR2 SMNVEV (reference sequence). The chain's CDR3 is CASSRSLGPYEQYF. The CDR3 bases are TGTGCCAGCAGCAGATCTTTAGGGCCCTACGAGCAGTACTTC.

The chain uses TRBV7-8 and TRBJ2-7; the match to TRBD2 covers 12 bases. V shed 1 base, J shed 6 bases, and the junction held 4 bases outside the gene matches. CDR3 length equals 15 residues. Germline V lookup: CDR1 SGHVS, CDR2 FQNEAQ. This chain's CDR3 is CASSLGTSGVGEQYF. CDR3 coding DNA: TGTGCCAGCAGCTTAGGGACTAGCGGGGTAGGCGAGCAGTACTTC.

The chain employs TRBV7-2 and TRBJ2-7; 9 nucleotides match TRBD1. There are 16 residues in the CDR3. The trim removed 2 bases at V and 5 bases at J, leaving 10 bases unmatched. Per germline, CDR1 SGHTA and CDR2 FQGNSA. The CDR3: CASSLIPGTGYHEQYF. CDR3 nucleotides: TGTGCCAGCAGCTTAATCCCCGGGACAGGGTACCACGAGCAGTACTTC.

The chain links TRBV6-1 to TRBJ2-7, with a possible D match to TRBD1 (6 bases). Trimming shortened V by 4 bases and J by 2 bases, and 12 bases separated the two germline ends. This CDR3 comprises 14 residues. Per the germline V gene, CDR1 is MNHNS and CDR2 is SASEGT. This chain's CDR3 is CASSADSPPYEQYF. CDR3 sequence (DNA): TGTGCCAGCAGTGCGGACAGCCCTCCCTACGAGCAGTACTTC.

The V gene is TRBV7-2, the J gene TRBJ2-1, with 7 bases aligning to TRBD1. Germline CDR1 and CDR2: SGHTA and FQGNSA. CDR3 length: 12 amino acids. The V gene end was trimmed by 3 bases and the J gene end by 15 bases; junction bases not matched to a gene: 8. The CDR3 sequence is CASSLSDRAAFF. As DNA, the CDR3 is TGTGCCAGCAGCTTGTCCGACAGGGCGGCGTTCTTC.

The CDR3 DNA follows: TGTGCCAGCAGCCGTAGCCTAGCGGTCTTAGGGGATGAGCAGTTCTTC. Translating gives CASSRSLAVLGDEQFF. The chain has TRBV11-2 and TRBJ2-1, with TRBD2 identical over 7 bases. Germline V gene data show CDR1 as SGHAT and CDR2 as FQNNGV. J lost 8 bases, V lost 5 bases, and 15 bases had no gene match. This CDR3 has 16 amino acids.

CDR3 DNA sequence: TGTGCCAGCAGCCACCATCCCGGACAGGGCCCCGGAGAGACCCAGTACTTC. This gives the protein CASSHHPGQGPGETQYF. The chain combines TRBV14 with TRBJ2-5, with TRBD1 identical over 8 bases. CDR1 is SGHDN, CDR2 FVKESK, per germline. V shed 3 bases, J shed 4 bases, and the junction held 13 bases outside the gene matches. This CDR3 contains 17 residues.

The gene calls are TRBV5-4 and TRBJ2-5; no definite D call. Trimming took off 4 bases at V and 1 base at J, with 2 bases between the two ends. Per germline, CDR1 SGHNT and CDR2 YYREEE (reference sequence). The CDR3 consists of 11 residues. DNA of the CDR3: TGTGCCAGCAGCCTCCAAGAGACCCAGTACTTC. Translation gives CASSLQETQYF.

Only one count was recorded for this clone. V gene TRBV10-3 combines with J gene TRBJ2-7; tentative D call: TRBD1 (5 bases). The CDR3 covers 17 residues. The germline V gene encodes CDR1 ENHRY and CDR2 SYGVKD. Trimming cost V 4 bases and J 0 bases, with 19 bases left between them. CDR3 in amino acids: CAISVIDQGRGSYEQYF. CDR3 in DNA: TGTGCCATCAGTGTTATTGACCAGGGTAGGGGCTCCTACGAGCAGTACTTC.

The chain joins TRBV7-9 to TRBJ2-3; D not resolved. The CDR3 has 11 amino acids. Looked up from germline, CDR1 is SEHNR and CDR2 is FQNEAQ (reference sequence). V lost 4 bases and J lost 4, with 3 bases in between. CDR3: CASSSPDTQYF. CDR3 sequence (DNA): TGTGCCAGCAGCTCCCCAGATACGCAGTATTTT.

V usage is TRBV7-9 and J usage is TRBJ1-6; D not resolved. The CDR3 has 14 amino acids. V was shortened by 0 bases and J by 7 bases, with 7 bases between the two germline ends. Germline V lookup: CDR1 SEHNR, CDR2 FQNEAQ (reference sequence). CDR3 in DNA: TGTGCCAGCAGCTTAGCATCAGTGAATTCACCCCTCCACTTT. Translation: CASSLASVNSPLHF.

V and J are TRBV7-8 and TRBJ2-7; TRBD1 is a possible D gene (6 bases). CDR1 is SGHVS and CDR2 is FQNEAQ in the germline V gene. V lost 5 bases and J 2 bases, leaving 10 bases between the germline ends. The CDR3 is 13 amino acids. The CDR3 loop reads CASSTGQTYEQYF. In DNA, the CDR3 is TGTGCCAGCAGCACCGGACAGACCTACGAGCAGTACTTC. Complete variable domain (other parts from reference TRBV7-8 and TRBJ2-7): GAGVSQSPRYKVAKRGQDVALRCDPISGHVSLFWYQQALGQGPEFLTYFQNEAQLDKSGLPSDRFFAERPEGSVSTLKIQRTQQEDSAVYLCASSTGQTYEQYFGPGTRLTVT.